This T cell receptor (beta chain) was recovered during a study of response to subunit inactivated influenza vaccine. Germline assignment: CDR1 DFQATT and CDR2 SNEGSKA (reference sequence). V gave up 7 bases and J gave up 1 base; unmatched junction bases: 2. CDR3 length: 12 amino acids. This clonotype has only a few counts. TCRdb reanalysed the RT-PCR reads using MiXCR and keeps one entry per CDR3 protein. Counted here are 560,000 or so distinct CDR3 sequences, under 9% occurring once; the ten biggest clones make up over 10%. The receptor was derived from a man in his fifties or sixties who received an inactivated influenza vaccine. The input for sequencing was PBMCs from blood, taken around 25 months after vaccination. The chain joins TRBV20-1 to TRBJ2-3; TRBD1 aligns across 7 bases. The CDR3 loop reads CSVGQRTDTQYF. The CDR3 region has the DNA TGCAGTGTGGGACAGCGCACAGATACGCAGTATTTT.